The 30 T cell receptor beta chains reported below all come from one sample, sequenced in a study of blood T cells in healthy people across ages. Through a sample-barcoded 5' primer and a J-beta primer mix, a second PCR was run for roughly 7 to 11 cycles. TCRdb re-called the 5' RACE reads through MiXCR, storing one row per CDR3 protein. This sample has about 1,500,000 distinct CDR3 sequences, with roughly 45% found just once. The sequenced sample consisted of blood. The source is a woman aged 18-29 years in good health.

The CDR3 nucleotides are TGCAGCGGGTCCGGCGGGGGATTAGATACGCAGTATTTT. Translation gives CSGSGGGLDTQYF. V is TRBV29-1 and J is TRBJ2-3; 7 bases are a match to TRBD2. CDR3 length: 13 amino acids. Germline V gives CDR1 SQVTM, CDR2 ANQGSEA. V was clipped by 7 bases and J by 5 bases; unmatched bases: 9.

J is TRBJ1-2 and V is TRBV11-2; D remains unclear. Germline values: CDR1 SGHAT, CDR2 FQNNGV. The CDR3 covers 12 residues. The V and J ends lost 5 bases and 4 bases respectively, with 8 bases between them. CDR3 amino acids: CASSGSSYGYTF. CDR3 bases: TGTGCCAGCAGCGGAAGCAGCTATGGCTACACCTTC.

The rearrangement links TRBV7-2 to TRBJ1-3; a possible D gene is TRBD1 (6 bases). Deletions cut 5 bases from V and 1 base from J, with 6 bases between. The CDR3 has 13 amino acids. CDR1 and CDR2 from the germline V gene are SGHTA and FQGNSA. The CDR3 DNA sequence: TGTGCCAGCAGCACAGGGTCTGGAAACACCATATATTTT. Protein product: CASSTGSGNTIYF.

This clonotype appeared a few times. The rearrangement links TRBV12-3 or TRBV12-4 to TRBJ1-2; 9 positions agree with TRBD1. The CDR3 covers 15 residues. After removal of 2 bases from V and 6 bases from J, the junction contained 7 bases not matched to a gene. CDR3 nucleotide sequence: TGTGCCAGCAGTTTAATCCGGGGACAGGGAGATGGCTACACCTTC. Its protein product is CASSLIRGQGDGYTF.

Written as DNA, the CDR3 is TGTGCCAGCAGCTTAGCGTCCGGGTTTGAGGGAGGGCGCGAGCAGTACTTC. This gives the protein CASSLASGFEGGREQYF. The genes are TRBV7-6 and TRBJ2-5, with TRBD2 matching over 7 bases. The end of the DNA fits TRBJ2-7 better, so the J call may be wrong. Germline V lookup: CDR1 SGHVS, CDR2 FNYEAQ. The CDR3 contains 17 residues.

The V call is TRBV20-1, the J call TRBJ2-1; TRBD1 agrees at 7 bases. The CDR3 runs 14 residues. The ends lost 6 bases at V and 5 bases at J; junction bases unmatched: 10. CDR1 is DFQATT, CDR2 SNEGSKA, per germline (reference sequence). CDR3 residues: CSAIERTGNNEQFF. The CDR3 DNA is TGCAGTGCCATCGAGAGGACAGGCAACAATGAGCAGTTCTTC.

CDR3 DNA: TGTGCCAGCTCAGATCGACAGGGGTCGGGAGATACGCAGTATTTT. Translated: CASSDRQGSGDTQYF. The chain employs TRBV18 and TRBJ2-3; 8 bases match TRBD1. V gave up 5 bases and J gave up 5 bases; unmatched junction bases: 9. The V gene's germline CDR1 is KGHSH and CDR2 LQKENI. This CDR3 comprises 15 residues.

The chain carries TRBV29-1 and TRBJ2-1; 9 bases are a match to TRBD2. The V and J ends lost 2 bases and 4 bases, in that order; junction bases with no gene match: 12. Germline-derived CDR1 and CDR2 are SQVTM and ANQGSEA. There are 17 residues in the CDR3. CDR3 residues: CSVELAGLANPYNEQFF. In nucleotides, the CDR3 is TGCAGCGTTGAACTAGCGGGACTCGCAAACCCATACAATGAGCAGTTCTTC.

V gene TRBV7-9 combines with J gene TRBJ2-7; possible D gene TRBD2, 5 bases. TRBJ2-5 matches the DNA end more closely, so the J call is doubtful. This CDR3 has 14 residues. From germline, CDR1 is SEHNR and CDR2 FQNEAQ (reference sequence). In nucleotides, the CDR3 is TGTGCCAGCAGCTTAGATATAGCGATGGAGACCCAGTACTTC. Encoded protein: CASSLDIAMETQYF.

The CDR3 reads CASSPLGAGELFF. DNA of the CDR3: TGTGCCAGCAGCCCACTAGGGGCCGGGGAGCTGTTTTTT. The chain has TRBV7-9 and TRBJ2-2, with D possibly called TRBD1 or TRBD2 (5 bases each). Germline values: CDR1 SEHNR, CDR2 FQNEAQ (reference sequence). The CDR3 runs to 13 residues. Deletions cut 5 bases from V and 6 bases from J, with 10 bases between.

In this sample, this clonotype turned up a few times. The chain carries TRBV7-2 and TRBJ1-2, with 8 bases identical to TRBD1. V gave up 5 bases and J gave up 2 bases; unmatched junction bases: 7. The CDR3 contains 15 residues. CDR1 and CDR2 (germline): SGHTA, FQGNSA. CDR3 sequence (DNA): TGTGCCAGCAGCCGCGGACAGGGTCAAAACTATGGCTACACCTTC. The encoded protein is CASSRGQGQNYGYTF.

The V gene is TRBV29-1, the J gene TRBJ2-1; perhaps TRBD2 as D (6 bases). Germline assignment: CDR1 SQVTM and CDR2 ANQGSEA. This CDR3 has 11 residues. V was trimmed by 7 bases and J by 8 bases, leaving 12 bases between them. The CDR3 bases are TGCAGCGGGCGGGGCGGCGATGAGCAGTTCTTC. It yields the protein CSGRGGDEQFF.

The chain carries TRBV20-1 and TRBJ1-5; the D is unclear. This CDR3 region has 13 residues. The germline V gene has CDR1 DFQATT and CDR2 SNEGSKA (reference sequence). Trimming pared 6 bases from V and 2 bases from J, leaving 11 bases between. In DNA form, the CDR3 reads TGCAGTGCCGGGATTTCGGGCAATCAGCCCCAGCATTTT. Its translation is CSAGISGNQPQHF.

This clonotype was seen just once. The rearrangement uses TRBV6-6 and TRBJ1-5; a weak D match, TRBD1 (5 bases). The CDR3 covers 17 residues. Germline lookup yields CDR1 MNHNY and CDR2 SVGAGI (reference sequence). The ends were cut back, 3 bases at V and 4 bases at J, with 19 bases in the middle. This CDR3 is CASSYPRGRLLNQPQHF. The CDR3 nucleotides read TGTGCCAGCAGTTATCCGCGGGGACGACTTTTGAATCAGCCCCAGCATTTT.

The table lists this clonotype with a few counts. The chain is built from TRBV4-2 and TRBJ1-2, with D maybe TRBD1 (5 bases). The length of the CDR3 is 13 residues. Per the germline V gene, CDR1 is LGHNA and CDR2 is YNFKEQ. The ends were cut back, 0 bases at V and 7 bases at J, with 9 bases in the middle. CDR3 DNA: TGTGCCAGCAGCCAAGATGGGGGACGTGGCTACACCTTC. Translating gives CASSQDGGRGYTF.

This clonotype was counted a few times. J is TRBJ1-1 and V is TRBV3-1; D remains unclear. Per the germline V gene, CDR1 is LGHDT and CDR2 is YNNKEL (reference sequence). This CDR3 is built from 12 residues. Trimming shortened V by 5 bases and J by 5 bases, and 9 bases separated the two germline ends. In DNA form, the CDR3 reads TGTGCCAGCAGCTTTCCTTTAACTGAAGCTTTCTTT. It translates to CASSFPLTEAFF.

The sample holds a few counts of this clonotype. The rearrangement links TRBV5-1 to TRBJ2-1; no clear D gene. The V gene's germline CDR1 is SGHRS and CDR2 YFSETQ. Trimming pared 0 bases from V and 9 bases from J, leaving 19 bases between. The CDR3 totals 16 residues. The CDR3 bases are TGCGCCAGCAGCTTGGGGTTGAAGGGCGGCGGCGGTGAGCAGTTCTTC. Protein sequence: CASSLGLKGGGGEQFF. Filled out from reference TRBV5-1 and TRBJ2-1, the complete variable domain reads KAGVTQTPRYLIKTRGQQVTLSCSPISGHRSVSWYQQTPGQGLQFLFEYFSETQRNKGNFPGRFSGRQFSNSRSEMNVSTLELGDSALYLCASSLGLKGGGGEQFFGPGTRLTVL.

The chain uses TRBV5-1 and TRBJ2-5, with a weak D call TRBD1 (5 bases). Germline CDR1 is SGHRS and CDR2 is YFSETQ. The CDR3 length is 14 residues. V shed 0 bases and J shed 2 bases, with 8 bases lying between them. The CDR3 DNA reads TGCGCCAGCAGCTTGGCCCCAGGGCAAGAGACCCAGTACTTC. It specifies CASSLAPGQETQYF. The whole variable domain, remainder taken from reference TRBV5-1 and TRBJ2-5, is KAGVTQTPRYLIKTRGQQVTLSCSPISGHRSVSWYQQTPGQGLQFLFEYFSETQRNKGNFPGRFSGRQFSNSRSEMNVSTLELGDSALYLCASSLAPGQETQYFGPGTRLLVL.

The chain carries TRBV3-1 and TRBJ2-3, with D unclear. V lost 0 bases and J lost 2, with 6 bases in between. This CDR3 has 14 amino acids. Germline lookup yields CDR1 LGHDT and CDR2 YNNKEL (reference sequence). CDR3 amino acids: CASSQDWPTDTQYF. CDR3 in DNA: TGTGCCAGCAGCCAAGACTGGCCCACAGATACGCAGTATTTT.

This sequence joins TRBV20-1 and TRBJ1-5; the D gene is possibly TRBD1 (5 bases). The CDR3 is 14 amino acids. V was pared by 3 bases and J by 3 bases, with 12 bases between. Germline assignment: CDR1 DFQATT and CDR2 SNEGSKA (reference sequence). The CDR3 DNA is TGCAGTGCTAGCCGGGACTCCCCCAATCAGCCCCAGCATTTT. Its protein product is CSASRDSPNQPQHF.

This clonotype was seen more than once but under ten times. The V gene is TRBV20-1, the J gene TRBJ2-1; D tentatively reads TRBD1 or TRBD2 (5 bases each). The ends were cut back, 3 bases at V and 9 bases at J, with 21 bases in the middle. This CDR3 contains 15 residues. Germline CDR1 DFQATT, CDR2 SNEGSKA (reference sequence). The CDR3 coding sequence is TGCAGTGCTAGTCTCCCGGGACGGGAACTTGGTGAGCAGTTCTTC. Residues: CSASLPGRELGEQFF.

V usage is TRBV6-4 and J usage is TRBJ2-7, with TRBD1 matching 9 bases. The junction had 10 bases not matched to a gene; V was cut back by 8 bases and J by 5 bases. The germline gives CDR1 MRHNA, CDR2 SNTAGT. The CDR3 totals 14 residues. The CDR3 DNA is TGTGCCAGCCCGGGGACAGGGACCTCTGACGAGCAGTACTTC. Amino acids: CASPGTGTSDEQYF.

This clonotype was counted a few times. V is TRBV25-1 and J is TRBJ2-4; 8 nucleotides line up with TRBD1. V was pared by 2 bases and J by 9 bases, with 6 bases of the junction left unmatched. The CDR3 has 14 amino acids. Per germline, CDR1 MGHDK and CDR2 SYGVNS. CDR3 coding DNA: TGTGCCAGCAGTGAACAGGGGGCTCTGGGCATTCAGTACTTC. It is translated as CASSEQGALGIQYF.

The chain is built from TRBV20-1 and TRBJ2-5; 8 positions match TRBD1. Germline V gene lookup returns CDR1 DFQATT and CDR2 SNEGSKA (reference sequence). The CDR3 is 15 amino acids. J gave up 5 bases and V 1 base, and 9 bases lay outside the gene matches. Here the CDR3 DNA reads TGCAGTGCTAGAGGGTTCCAGGGGGCCGAGGAGACCCAGTACTTC. It is translated as CSARGFQGAEETQYF.

The chain employs TRBV10-3 and TRBJ2-1; possible D gene TRBD1, 5 bases. The CDR3 loop spans 15 amino acids. Germline lookup yields CDR1 ENHRY and CDR2 SYGVKD. V gave up 3 bases and J gave up 4 bases, with 13 bases separating them. CDR3 bases: TGTGCCATCAGTGAAGGGGTAGCCCCTTACAATGAGCAGTTCTTC. Translation: CAISEGVAPYNEQFF.

This clonotype has more than one count but fewer than ten. V gene TRBV2 combines with J gene TRBJ2-7, with no clear D. Between the trimmed V and J ends, which lost 6 bases and 3 bases, there was a span of 9 bases. CDR1 is SNHLY and CDR2 is FYNNEI in the germline V gene. CDR3 size: 12 residues. The CDR3 DNA is TGTGCCAGCAGGGGATTAGGCTACGAGCAGTACTTC. Translated, it gives CASRGLGYEQYF.

There are a few counts of this clonotype. The chain joins TRBV18 to TRBJ2-1; D is ambiguous. The CDR3 spans 14 residues. The germline CDR1 and CDR2 sequences are KGHSH and LQKENI. Trimming shortened V by 1 base and J by 3 bases, and 7 bases separated the two germline ends. The DNA of the CDR3 is TGTGCCAGCTCACCACTCGCTAACTACAATGAGCAGTTCTTC. It is translated as CASSPLANYNEQFF.

This chain links TRBV12-3 or TRBV12-4 with TRBJ2-7; 9 bases are shared with TRBD1. The CDR3 sequence is 12 residues long. V was pared by 4 bases and J by 9 bases, with 4 bases of the junction left unmatched. CDR3 sequence (DNA): TGTGCCAGCAGTTCGGGACAGGGCGGGCAGTACTTC. Its protein product is CASSSGQGGQYF.

A few counts support this clonotype. The chain carries TRBV10-3 and TRBJ1-4; D is unclear. Per germline, CDR1 ENHRY and CDR2 SYGVKD. V shed 5 bases and J shed 7 bases, with 14 bases lying between them. The CDR3 has 14 residues. CDR3 bases: TGTGCCATCAGTCCATGGGGAGATGCTGAAAAACTGTTTTTT. Its protein product is CAISPWGDAEKLFF.

With regard to this clonotype: One end of the junction fails to match germline, which may point to a read error. The J gene is TRBJ2-1, the V gene TRBV7-6; tentative D call: TRBD2 (6 bases). The germline gives CDR1 SGHVS, CDR2 FNYEAQ. This CDR3 has 16 amino acids. CDR3 DNA sequence: TGTGCCGGCAGCTTAGTCGGGACTGGCGACTACAATGAGCAGTTCTTC. Encoded protein: CAGSLVGTGDYNEQFF.